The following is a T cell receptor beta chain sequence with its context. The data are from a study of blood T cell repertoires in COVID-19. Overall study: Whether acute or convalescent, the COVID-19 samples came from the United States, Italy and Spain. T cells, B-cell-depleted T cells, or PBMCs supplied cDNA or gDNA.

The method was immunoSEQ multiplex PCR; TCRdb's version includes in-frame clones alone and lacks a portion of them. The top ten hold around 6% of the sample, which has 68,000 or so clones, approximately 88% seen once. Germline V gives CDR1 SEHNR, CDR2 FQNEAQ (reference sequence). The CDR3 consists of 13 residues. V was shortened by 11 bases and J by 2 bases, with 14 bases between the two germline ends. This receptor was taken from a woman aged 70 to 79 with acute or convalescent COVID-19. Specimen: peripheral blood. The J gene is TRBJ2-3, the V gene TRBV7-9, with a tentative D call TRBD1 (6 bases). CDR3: CAGLQGTTDTQYF. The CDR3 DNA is TGTGCCGGCTTACAGGGTACCACAGATACGCAGTATTTT.